These 7 T cell receptor beta chains originate from one sample sequenced in a study of CD8 T cells in Susac syndrome. Reverse transcription of roughly 0.45 to 1 ug RNA used random hexamers. TCRdb ran MiXCR on the immunoSEQ multiplex PCR reads and lists one entry per CDR3 protein. The table has hundreds of thousands of distinct CDR3 sequences, less than 95% seen once. Sequencing input: CD4+ T cells from PBMCs. The receptors come from a human donor with Susac syndrome.

The chain couples TRBV20-1 to TRBJ2-7; 12 bases are a match to TRBD1. Germline lookup yields CDR1 DFQATT and CDR2 SNEGSKA (reference sequence). This CDR3 comprises 15 residues. The V and J ends lost 1 base and 5 bases, in that order; junction bases with no gene match: 6. The DNA for the CDR3 is TGCAGTGCTAGAGCTTCCGGGACAGGGGGCGACGAGCAGTACTTC. This translates into CSARASGTGGDEQYF.

The chain couples TRBV6-6 to TRBJ2-7; 7 bases are shared with TRBD1. V was clipped by 6 bases and J by 5 bases; unmatched bases: 7. The CDR3 sequence is 13 residues long. CDR1 and CDR2 (germline): MNHNY, SVGAGI (reference sequence). The CDR3 DNA reads TGTGCCAGCAGGAGGACAGGCAATAACGAGCAGTACTTC. Encoded protein: CASRRTGNNEQYF.

CDR3 residues: CASSQDVAGALESYNEQFF. CDR3 nucleotides: TGTGCCAGCAGCCAAGATGTGGCGGGGGCCTTAGAATCCTACAATGAGCAGTTCTTC. V and J are TRBV4-2 and TRBJ2-1; tentative D call: TRBD2 (7 bases). Per the germline V gene, CDR1 is LGHNA and CDR2 is YNFKEQ. The CDR3 is 19 amino acids. V was shortened by 0 bases and J by 1 base, with 19 bases between the two germline ends.

The chain joins TRBV24-1 to TRBJ2-1, with 7 bases identical to TRBD2. Per germline, CDR1 KGHDR and CDR2 SFDVKD. V lost 4 bases to trimming and J lost 7 bases; unmatched junction nucleotides: 6. The CDR3 loop spans 14 amino acids. The CDR3 here is CATSDSISGNEQFF. CDR3 nucleotides: TGTGCCACCAGTGACTCAATTAGCGGGAATGAGCAGTTCTTC.

The chain uses TRBV20-1 and TRBJ1-6, with D possibly matching TRBD1 (6 bases). The V end lost 3 bases, the J end lost 6 bases, and 12 bases lay between the germline ends. Germline assignment: CDR1 DFQATT and CDR2 SNEGSKA (reference sequence). The CDR3 sequence is 14 residues long. The CDR3 region is CSARKQGPNSPLHF. For the CDR3, the DNA is TGCAGTGCTAGGAAACAGGGTCCTAATTCACCCCTCCACTTT.

V gene TRBV4-1 combines with J gene TRBJ2-1, with D possibly being TRBD2 (6 bases). V lost 1 base and J 6 bases, leaving 13 bases between the germline ends. This CDR3 has 15 residues. The V gene's germline CDR1 is MGHRA and CDR2 YSYEKL. The CDR3 DNA reads TGCGCCAGCAGCCAAGGCGGGATTGGGGGCAATGAGCAGTTCTTC. Amino acids: CASSQGGIGGNEQFF.

CDR3 amino acids: CASSSRSGDFNNEQFF. The CDR3 DNA follows: TGTGCCAGTAGTAGTAGAAGCGGGGACTTCAACAATGAGCAGTTCTTC. This sequence joins TRBV19 and TRBJ2-1; 7 bases agree with TRBD2. CDR1 LNHDA and CDR2 SQIVND come from the germline V gene (reference sequence). The CDR3 is 16 amino acids. V dropped 4 bases and J dropped 5; count of bases not matched to a gene: 11.